The T cell receptor beta chain under discussion was sequenced for a study of blood T cell repertoires in COVID-19. Data came from immunoSEQ multiplex PCR; TCRdb stores just in-frame clones and leaves some out. The sample has about 270,000 clones; around nine tenths are singletons. CDR1 and CDR2 from the germline V gene are SGHTA and FQGNSA. The CDR3 sequence is 16 residues long. V lost 2 bases and J lost 5; bases outside the gene matches: 6. In this sample, this clone turned up once. The chain carries TRBV7-2 and TRBJ2-5; 12 positions agree with TRBD2. Specimen: peripheral blood. This clonotype was sampled from a woman aged 60-70 years who had recovered from COVID-19. CDR3 DNA: TGTGCCAGCAGCTTATCTAGCGGGGGGGCTGGGGAGACCCAGTACTTC. Translating it yields CASSLSSGGAGETQYF.